The 9 T cell receptor beta chains listed next were all sequenced from one sample in a study of cytomegalovirus exposure and HLA in healthy donors. Primers included in the PCR were 60 Vbeta and 13 Jbeta primers. Profiled with immunoSEQ multiplex PCR; TCRdb holds only in-frame clones, not every one. The table lists roughly 120,000 clones, 81% of them singletons, with 3.9% in the top ten. The sample comprised PBMCs. All receptors come from a woman in her 30s in good health and CMV-seronegative.

V usage is TRBV18 and J usage is TRBJ2-5; TRBD2 agrees at 11 bases. Trimming took 3 bases from V and 1 from J; bases not matched to a gene: 4. CDR1 is KGHSH, CDR2 LQKENI, per germline. The CDR3 has 16 amino acids. The CDR3 here is CASSPSLAGGQETQYF. The CDR3 DNA sequence: TGTGCCAGCTCACCTAGTCTAGCGGGGGGCCAAGAGACCCAGTACTTC.

The chain is built from TRBV7-2 and TRBJ2-5, with 8 nucleotides matching TRBD2. The closer fit of TRBJ2-7 to the DNA end suggests the J call may be wrong. Germline lookup yields CDR1 SGHTA and CDR2 FQGNSA. This CDR3 spans 14 amino acids. In DNA, the CDR3 is TGTGCCAGCAGCTTAGGACTAGCGACCTACGAGCAGTACTTC. Its translation: CASSLGLATYEQYF.

The genes are TRBV5-1 and TRBJ1-4; 9 nucleotides match TRBD1. V trimming: 3 bases; J trimming: 7 bases; junction bases outside the gene matches: 7. Germline V gene sequence: CDR1 SGHRS, CDR2 YFSETQ. The CDR3 runs 15 residues. DNA for the CDR3: TGCGCCAGCAGCTCTAGGACAGGGGAAGCTGAAAAACTGTTTTTT. Protein: CASSSRTGEAEKLFF. The full variable domain, rest sourced from reference TRBV5-1 and TRBJ1-4, is KAGVTQTPRYLIKTRGQQVTLSCSPISGHRSVSWYQQTPGQGLQFLFEYFSETQRNKGNFPGRFSGRQFSNSRSEMNVSTLELGDSALYLCASSSRTGEAEKLFFGSGTQLSVL.

This sequence joins TRBV18 and TRBJ1-2; 10 positions agree with TRBD1. This CDR3 has 13 residues. Trimming took 8 bases from V and 3 from J; bases not matched to a gene: 3. Germline CDR1 is KGHSH and CDR2 is LQKENI. CDR3 sequence (DNA): TGTGCCAGCCCCGGGACAGGGGACTATGGCTACACCTTC. Protein product: CASPGTGDYGYTF.

This rearrangement joins TRBV5-8 to TRBJ1-5; TRBD1 might be the D (5 bases). V lost 3 bases, J lost 2 bases, and 15 bases lay in between. In germline, CDR1 is SGHTS, CDR2 YDEGEE. The CDR3 runs 16 residues. CDR3: CASSYSPGVGNQPQHF. The CDR3 DNA reads TGTGCCAGCAGCTACTCACCGGGGGTGGGCAATCAGCCCCAGCATTTT.

J is TRBJ1-1 and V is TRBV7-8; D remains unclear. Germline V lookup: CDR1 SGHVS, CDR2 FQNEAQ. The CDR3 spans 13 residues. Trimming took off 1 base at V and 9 bases at J, with 12 bases between the two ends. As DNA, the CDR3 is TGTGCCAGCAGCTTAGAAGCGCAGAGCCAAGCTTTCTTT. Translating it yields CASSLEAQSQAFF.

V gene TRBV6-5 combines with J gene TRBJ2-2; D might be TRBD1 (6 bases). Germline V gene data show CDR1 as MNHEY and CDR2 as SVGAGI. CDR3 length: 14 amino acids. The V end lost 7 bases, the J end lost 5 bases, and 14 bases lay between the germline ends. CDR3 protein: CASTLQGRTGELFF. CDR3 nucleotides: TGTGCCAGCACACTCCAGGGGCGGACCGGGGAGCTGTTTTTT.

This sequence joins TRBV5-1 and TRBJ1-3, with a tentative D call TRBD1 (6 bases). The CDR3 length is 17 residues. V was trimmed by 0 bases and J by 2 bases, leaving 15 bases between them. Germline V lookup: CDR1 SGHRS, CDR2 YFSETQ. The CDR3 sequence: CASSLGRGAQAGNTIYF. The CDR3 region has the DNA TGCGCCAGCAGCTTGGGCCGGGGGGCCCAAGCTGGAAACACCATATATTTT.

CDR3 in amino acids: CASRRGTRGNIQYF. CDR3 coding DNA: TGTGCCAGCAGGAGGGGGACAAGGGGGAACATTCAGTACTTC. The chain couples TRBV6-1 to TRBJ2-4, with D tentatively TRBD1 (6 bases). The CDR3 is 14 residues long. V gave up 6 bases and J gave up 7 bases, with 16 bases separating them. Germline V CDR1 and CDR2: MNHNS, SASEGT.